The 20 T cell receptor beta chains given below trace back to one sample, sequenced in a study of T cells after yellow fever vaccination. MiXCR, applied by TCRdb to the 5' RACE reads, yields one record per CDR3 protein. The sample includes fewer than 100,000 distinct CDR3 sequences, roughly 5.8% of them seen just once. Specimen: CD8+ T cells sorted from PBMCs, collected 10 days after the yellow fever booster vaccination. These receptors came from a man between 18 and 29 years old who received the YFV17D yellow fever vaccine.

This clonotype was picked up a small number of times. This chain uses TRBV7-2 with TRBJ2-1, with unresolved D. Trimming left V 9 bases short and J 0 bases short, with 6 bases between. CDR3 length: 12 amino acids. The germline gives CDR1 SGHTA, CDR2 FQGNSA. The CDR3 sequence: CASRSSYNEQFF. CDR3 DNA sequence: TGTGCCAGTCGCTCCTCCTACAATGAGCAGTTCTTC.

This clonotype has a handful of counts. The CDR3 is CASSYSVAGYNEQFF. The CDR3, as DNA: TGTGCCAGCAGTTACTCGGTAGCGGGGTACAATGAGCAGTTCTTC. The V and J genes are TRBV6-2 or TRBV6-3 and TRBJ2-1; TRBD2 matches at 8 bases. The junction had 2 bases not matched to a gene; V was cut back by 0 bases and J by 4 bases. The CDR3 loop spans 15 amino acids. Per the germline V gene, CDR1 is MNHEY and CDR2 is SVGEGT.

This clonotype has a handful of counts. The chain combines TRBV28 with TRBJ2-7, with 10 bases fitting TRBD1. The germline V gene encodes CDR1 MDHEN and CDR2 SYDVKM. The CDR3 runs 14 residues. The V gene end was trimmed by 8 bases and the J gene end by 4 bases; junction bases not matched to a gene: 8. The CDR3 sequence: CASHRDRGIYEQYV. The CDR3 bases are TGTGCCAGCCACCGGGACAGGGGAATTTACGAGCAGTACGTC.

This clonotype was counted many times. The CDR3 DNA is TGCAGTGGATACAGGGTTCATAATTCACCCCTCCACTTT. It is translated as CSGYRVHNSPLHF. The chain is built from TRBV20-1 and TRBJ1-6, with D possibly TRBD1 on 6 matching bases. Trimming removed 7 bases at V and 5 bases at J, with 12 bases between. The CDR3 sequence is 13 residues long. Germline loops: CDR1 DFQATT, CDR2 SNEGSKA (reference sequence).

This clonotype has only one observation. The chain recombines TRBV27 with TRBJ2-7, with D perhaps matching TRBD1 (6 bases). Germline values: CDR1 MNHEY, CDR2 SMNVEV (reference sequence). Trimming pared 3 bases from V and 4 bases from J, leaving 19 bases between. The CDR3 extends over 16 amino acids. The CDR3 nucleotides read TGTGCCAGCAGTTTTTGTCCCCCGGGACAATGGTACGAGCAGTACGTC. This gives the protein CASSFCPPGQWYEQYV.

This clonotype was detected only a few times. The V call is TRBV2, the J call TRBJ1-2; tentatively, D is TRBD1 (5 bases). Germline V gene data show CDR1 as SNHLY and CDR2 as FYNNEI. The CDR3 has 12 amino acids. Trimming cost V 9 bases and J 6 bases, with 14 bases left between them. The CDR3 is CARGVFGHGYTF. Here the CDR3 DNA reads TGTGCCAGAGGGGTATTCGGACATGGCTACACCTTC. The complete variable domain, with remaining parts taken from reference TRBV2 and TRBJ1-2, reads EPEVTQTPSHQVTQMGQEVILRCVPISNHLYFYWYRQILGQKVEFLVSFYNNEISEKSEIFDDQFSVERPDGSNFTLKIRSTKLEDSAMYFCARGVFGHGYTFGSGTRLTVV.

The rearrangement uses TRBV3-1 and TRBJ2-3; 8 positions match TRBD1. The J segment lost 0 bases and the V segment lost 4 bases, leaving 6 bases of the junction unmatched. The CDR3 sequence is 16 residues long. CDR1 and CDR2 (germline): LGHDT, YNNKEL (reference sequence). DNA of the CDR3: TGTGCCAGCAGCCCACAGGGGGGACAGAGCACAGATACGCAGTATTTT. Its translation is CASSPQGGQSTDTQYF.

The table lists this clonotype with many counts. The chain is built from TRBV12-3 or TRBV12-4 and TRBJ2-3; no definite D call. CDR3 size: 14 residues. Trimming shortened V by 7 bases and J by 0 bases, and 11 bases separated the two germline ends. The CDR3 DNA reads as TGTGCCAGCACCCAGAGCTCTAGCACAGATACGCAGTATTTT. This sequence encodes CASTQSSSTDTQYF.

This clonotype was detected only a few times. The V gene is TRBV7-9, the J gene TRBJ2-7; the D call may be TRBD1 or TRBD2 (5 bases each). Germline CDR1 SEHNR, CDR2 FQNEAQ (reference sequence). This CDR3 has 16 residues. V lost 5 bases and J lost 4, with 21 bases in between. The CDR3 is CASSGKGPAGLYEQYF. For the CDR3, the DNA is TGTGCCAGCAGCGGCAAGGGACCCGCCGGGTTGTACGAGCAGTACTTC. The entire variable domain, with the rest obtained from reference TRBV7-9 and TRBJ2-7, is as follows: DTGVSQNPRHKITKRGQNVTFRCDPISEHNRLYWYRQTLGQGPEFLTYFQNEAQLEKSRLLSDRFSAERPKGSFSTLEIQRTEQGDSAMYLCASSGKGPAGLYEQYFGPGTRLTVT.

The chain links TRBV5-5 to TRBJ1-1; no definite D call. The germline CDR1 and CDR2 sequences are SGHKS and YYEKEE (reference sequence). The CDR3 contains 14 residues. V lost 0 bases to trimming and J lost 0 bases, with 6 bases between them. CDR3: CASSLASLNTEAFF. The CDR3 DNA reads TGTGCCAGCAGCTTGGCCAGTTTGAACACTGAAGCTTTCTTT.

This clonotype has at least ten counts. This chain connects TRBV7-6 to TRBJ2-5, with a possible D match to TRBD2 (5 bases). Germline CDR1 reads SGHVS; CDR2 reads FNYEAQ. Trimming took off 5 bases at V and 2 bases at J, with 9 bases between the two ends. The CDR3 loop spans 13 amino acids. The CDR3: CASSPRLQETQYF. The CDR3 DNA reads as TGTGCCAGCAGCCCACGACTACAAGAGACCCAGTACTTC.

CDR3 sequence reads: CASSLTGNYEQYV. CDR3 sequence (DNA): TGTGCCAGCAGCCTGACAGGAAACTACGAGCAGTACGTC. The chain uses TRBV12-3 or TRBV12-4 and TRBJ2-7, with a tentative D call TRBD1 (6 bases). Trimming left V 6 bases short and J 3 bases short, with 12 bases between. The CDR3 spans 13 residues.

This chain connects TRBV7-9 to TRBJ2-7, with D possibly matching TRBD1 (5 bases). Looked up from germline, CDR1 is SEHNR and CDR2 is FQNEAQ (reference sequence). V lost 6 bases and J 6 bases, leaving 15 bases between the germline ends. The CDR3 has 13 residues. The CDR3 sequence: CASSLDTGSEQYV. CDR3 DNA sequence: TGTGCCAGCAGTCTAGACACAGGCAGCGAGCAGTACGTC.

In its sample, this clonotype was seen a few times. This sequence joins TRBV3-1 and TRBJ2-7; perhaps D is TRBD1 or TRBD2 (6 bases each). Trimming left V 5 bases short and J 2 bases short, with 16 bases between. The CDR3 runs to 15 residues. Germline CDR1 and CDR2: LGHDT and YNNKEL (reference sequence). For the CDR3, the DNA is TGTGCCAGCAGCGCCCCGGCGAGGGGGGCCTACGAGCAGTACTTC. This codes for CASSAPARGAYEQYF.

The chain recombines TRBV5-6 with TRBJ1-1; D remains unclear. V was shortened by 1 base and J by 5 bases, with 12 bases between the two germline ends. The CDR3 has 14 amino acids. The V gene's germline CDR1 is SGHDT and CDR2 YYEEEE. The CDR3 protein is CASSLPEGWTEAFF. The CDR3 DNA reads TGTGCCAGCAGCTTGCCTGAGGGTTGGACTGAAGCTTTCTTT.

The chain has TRBV15 and TRBJ2-1; unclear D gene. V lost 1 base and J 0 bases, leaving 7 bases between the germline ends. The CDR3 is 15 amino acids. CDR1 is LNHNV and CDR2 is YYDKDF in the germline V gene (reference sequence). The CDR3, as DNA: TGTGCCACCAGCAGAGGATCGAGCTCCTACAATGAGCAGTTCTTC. It encodes CATSRGSSSYNEQFF.

V and J are TRBV9 and TRBJ1-2, with D possibly TRBD1 on 6 matching bases. Trimming cost V 0 bases and J 7 bases, with 16 bases left between them. There are 15 residues in the CDR3. Per germline, CDR1 SGDLS and CDR2 YYNGEE. CDR3 protein: CASSVVKGVPSGYTF. As DNA, the CDR3 is TGTGCCAGCAGCGTAGTAAAGGGGGTCCCTAGTGGCTACACCTTC.

This clonotype was picked up a small number of times. The rearrangement uses TRBV5-5 and TRBJ1-5, with D perhaps TRBD1 (5 bases). From germline, CDR1 is SGHKS and CDR2 YYEKEE (reference sequence). The CDR3 is 16 amino acids. The V and J ends lost 0 bases and 5 bases respectively, with 15 bases between them. CDR3 nucleotides: TGTGCCAGCAGCTTGGAGTACGGAGGGGCCCATCAGCCCCAGCATTTT. Its protein product is CASSLEYGGAHQPQHF.

This clonotype was observed a few times. In DNA, the CDR3 is TGTGCCAGCAGTTACTCGAGGGGTGAGCAGTTCTTC. Translation gives CASSYSRGEQFF. The rearrangement joins TRBV6-2 or TRBV6-3 to TRBJ2-1; D tentatively fits TRBD1 or TRBD2 (5 bases each). Trimming pared 0 bases from V and 9 bases from J, leaving 6 bases between. The CDR3 contains 12 residues. Germline V gene data show CDR1 as MNHEY and CDR2 as SVGEGT.

This clonotype was seen repeatedly, ten times or more. V usage is TRBV6-2 or TRBV6-3 and J usage is TRBJ2-5, with TRBD2 matching over 9 bases. Unmatched junction bases numbered 3, after V lost 8 bases and J lost 2 bases. The CDR3 covers 13 residues. From germline, CDR1 is MNHEY and CDR2 SVGEGT. The CDR3 DNA reads TGTGCCAGCGGCGGGGGGGAGCAAGAGACCCAGTACTTC. Its protein product is CASGGGEQETQYF.